These T cell receptor beta chains were read from a single sample in a study of cytomegalovirus exposure and HLA in healthy donors. Assay: immunoSEQ multiplex PCR; the TCRdb copy retains only in-frame clones and omits some. This sample's table has about 210,000 clones. Sequenced input: PBMCs. These TCRs come from a woman in her twenties or thirties in good health and CMV-seropositive. CDR3s include the opening cysteine and the closing phenylalanine or tryptophan. A D gene is named only where the DNA matches it firmly.

d_call: TRBD2; j_call: TRBJ2-7; v_call: TRBV5-4; cdr3_nt: TGTGCCAGCAGCTTGAAGGTAGCGGGAAGTCCCTACGAGCAGTACTTC; cdr3_aa: CASSLKVAGSPYEQYF
d_call: -; j_call: TRBJ2-1; v_call: TRBV10-1; cdr3_nt: TGCGCCAGAATCGAACGGGTTCCCCTCTACAATGAGCAGTTCTTC; cdr3_aa: CARIERVPLYNEQFF
d_call: TRBD1; j_call: TRBJ1-6; v_call: TRBV27; cdr3_nt: TGTGCCAGCAGTTCATTACAGGGGGCGCCGAATTCACCCCTCCACTTT; cdr3_aa: CASSSLQGAPNSPLHF
d_call: TRBD1; j_call: TRBJ2-7; v_call: TRBV6-5; cdr3_nt: TGTGCCAGCAGTTACTCGACAGGGACCCCCTACGAGCAGTACTTC; cdr3_aa: CASSYSTGTPYEQYF
d_call: TRBD1; j_call: TRBJ1-5; v_call: TRBV7-9; cdr3_nt: TGTGCCAGCAGGCACGACAGGGGCACGGCCTATCAGCCCCAGCATTTT; cdr3_aa: CASRHDRGTAYQPQHF
d_call: TRBD1; j_call: TRBJ1-6; v_call: TRBV19; cdr3_nt: TGTGCCAGTACCCCTCTGGCCAGGGGGGATTCACCCCTCCACTTT; cdr3_aa: CASTPLARGDSPLHF
d_call: TRBD2; j_call: TRBJ2-3; v_call: TRBV7-2; cdr3_nt: TGTGCCAGCAGCTTAGGACTAGCGGTCCCCACAGATACGCAGTATTTT; cdr3_aa: CASSLGLAVPTDTQYF
d_call: TRBD2; j_call: TRBJ2-4; v_call: TRBV6-1; cdr3_nt: TGTGCCAGCATCGTGGGGGGGAGGGAAAACATTCAGTACTTC; cdr3_aa: CASIVGGRENIQYF
d_call: -; j_call: TRBJ1-5; v_call: TRBV10-3; cdr3_nt: TGTGCCATCAGCGGGGGAAACAATCAGCCCCAGCATTTT; cdr3_aa: CAISGGNNQPQHF
d_call: TRBD2; j_call: TRBJ2-5; v_call: TRBV5-1; cdr3_nt: TGCGCCAGCAGCTTGGGGACTAGCGGGGGGCACCAAGAGACCCAGTACTTC; cdr3_aa: CASSLGTSGGHQETQYF
d_call: -; j_call: TRBJ1-2; v_call: TRBV9; cdr3_nt: TGTGCCAGCAGGGCCACAGGGACGGGTGGCTACACCTTC; cdr3_aa: CASRATGTGGYTF
d_call: -; j_call: TRBJ2-2; v_call: TRBV27; cdr3_nt: TGTGCCAGCAGCCAGACAATCCTTGATACCGGGGAGCTGTTTTTT; cdr3_aa: CASSQTILDTGELFF
d_call: -; j_call: TRBJ1-1; v_call: TRBV18; cdr3_nt: TGTGCCAGCTCACCACCTATGAACACTGAAGCTTTCTTT; cdr3_aa: CASSPPMNTEAFF
d_call: -; j_call: TRBJ1-2; v_call: TRBV7-2; cdr3_nt: TGTGCCAGCAGCTTAGGGGGCAGAGTATATGGCTACACCTTC; cdr3_aa: CASSLGGRVYGYTF
d_call: TRBD1; j_call: TRBJ1-2; v_call: TRBV19; cdr3_nt: TGTGCCAGTCAGCAGGCAGGGGGCGGCTACACCTTC; cdr3_aa: CASQQAGGGYTF
d_call: TRBD1; j_call: TRBJ1-1; v_call: TRBV14; cdr3_nt: TGTGCCAGCAGCCGACAGGGGGAGGCTTTCTTT; cdr3_aa: CASSRQGEAFF
d_call: TRBD2; j_call: TRBJ2-5; v_call: TRBV5-1; cdr3_nt: TGCGCCAGCAGCCTACATACACTAGCGGGGGGAGAGACCCAGTACTTC; cdr3_aa: CASSLHTLAGGETQYF
d_call: TRBD1; j_call: TRBJ1-2; v_call: TRBV6-5; cdr3_nt: TGTGCCAGCAGTTACGGAGACAGGGGGTTCTATGGCTACACCTTC; cdr3_aa: CASSYGDRGFYGYTF
d_call: -; j_call: TRBJ1-5; v_call: TRBV6-6; cdr3_nt: TGTGCCAGCAGTAGCCCCCAAGATAGCAATCAGCCCCAGCATTTT; cdr3_aa: CASSSPQDSNQPQHF
d_call: TRBD1; j_call: TRBJ1-5; v_call: TRBV6-6; cdr3_nt: TGTGCCAGCAGTTACCGGGACAGGGAGGGCAATCAGCCCCAGCATTTT; cdr3_aa: CASSYRDREGNQPQHF
d_call: -; j_call: TRBJ1-1; v_call: TRBV5-1; cdr3_nt: TGCGCCAGCAGCTTGGTCGGACAGAACACTGAAGCTTTCTTT; cdr3_aa: CASSLVGQNTEAFF
d_call: -; j_call: TRBJ1-2; v_call: TRBV11-2; cdr3_nt: TGTGCCAGCAGCACTCGAGGGTGGGGGCATTATGGCTACACCTTC; cdr3_aa: CASSTRGWGHYGYTF
d_call: TRBD1; j_call: TRBJ1-3; v_call: TRBV6-5; cdr3_nt: TGTGCCAGCCGACGGGACAGTAACTCTGGAAACACCATATATTTT; cdr3_aa: CASRRDSNSGNTIYF
d_call: -; j_call: TRBJ2-3; v_call: TRBV2; cdr3_nt: TGTGCCAGCAGTGAATTTTTTGGGACTAGCACAGATACGCAGTATTTT; cdr3_aa: CASSEFFGTSTDTQYF
d_call: -; j_call: TRBJ2-7; v_call: TRBV9; cdr3_nt: TGTGCCAGCAGCGTAGCGGAGGGGACCTACGAGCAGTACTTC; cdr3_aa: CASSVAEGTYEQYF
d_call: TRBD1; j_call: TRBJ1-1; v_call: TRBV29-1; cdr3_nt: TGCAGCTCCTGTGAGGGGGCGCGTGGGACTGAAGCTTTCTTT; cdr3_aa: CSSCEGARGTEAFF
d_call: -; j_call: TRBJ1-5; v_call: TRBV5-8; cdr3_nt: TGTGCCAGCAGCTTGGGAATGGTAGGGGGACACGTCAATCAGCCCCAGCATTTT; cdr3_aa: CASSLGMVGGHVNQPQHF
d_call: TRBD1; j_call: TRBJ2-3; v_call: TRBV10-1; cdr3_nt: TGCGCCAGCAGTGGGACAGGACCAGATACGCAGTATTTT; cdr3_aa: CASSGTGPDTQYF
d_call: TRBD1; j_call: TRBJ1-1; v_call: TRBV7-6; cdr3_nt: TGTGCCAGCTCCTACAGGGGGAACACTGAAGCTTTCTTT; cdr3_aa: CASSYRGNTEAFF
d_call: -; j_call: TRBJ1-1; v_call: TRBV7-9; cdr3_nt: TGTGCCAGCAGCAGATTACAGGATGAAGCTTTCTTT; cdr3_aa: CASSRLQDEAFF
d_call: TRBD1; j_call: TRBJ2-7; v_call: TRBV28; cdr3_nt: TGTGCCAGCGCCTCAGGGGGCGAGGAATACGAGCAGTACTTC; cdr3_aa: CASASGGEEYEQYF
d_call: TRBD2; j_call: TRBJ2-5; v_call: TRBV5-1; cdr3_nt: TGCGCCAGCAGCCAGCGGGGGGGTGCAGAGACCCAGTACTTC; cdr3_aa: CASSQRGGAETQYF
d_call: TRBD1; j_call: TRBJ1-1; v_call: TRBV14; cdr3_nt: TGTGCCAGCAGCCGGCGGGACAGTTTCAGGATGAACACTGAAGCTTTCTTT; cdr3_aa: CASSRRDSFRMNTEAFF
d_call: -; j_call: TRBJ1-5; v_call: TRBV5-1; cdr3_nt: TGCGCCAGCAGCCGCGGGGAGAATCAGCCCCAGCATTTT; cdr3_aa: CASSRGENQPQHF
d_call: TRBD1; j_call: TRBJ2-1; v_call: TRBV6-6; cdr3_nt: TGTGCCAGCAGAGGGACAGGGTCCGTTTACAATGAGCAGTTCTTC; cdr3_aa: CASRGTGSVYNEQFF
d_call: -; j_call: TRBJ1-2; v_call: TRBV6-6; cdr3_nt: TGTGCCAGCAATGGACTGGAATATGGCTACACCTTC; cdr3_aa: CASNGLEYGYTF
d_call: TRBD2; j_call: TRBJ2-5; v_call: TRBV19; cdr3_nt: TGTGCCAGTAGTTTCCCGGGTTCAGGTAGCGGGGCAGAGACCCAGTACTTC; cdr3_aa: CASSFPGSGSGAETQYF
d_call: -; j_call: TRBJ2-7; v_call: TRBV2; cdr3_nt: TGTGCCAGCAGTGCAGACAGGAGCTCCTACGAGCAGTACTTC; cdr3_aa: CASSADRSSYEQYF
d_call: -; j_call: TRBJ2-7; v_call: TRBV29-1; cdr3_nt: TGCAGCGTTGCCGGGACAACGTATGAGCAGTACTTC; cdr3_aa: CSVAGTTYEQYF
d_call: TRBD1; j_call: TRBJ1-2; v_call: TRBV29-1; cdr3_nt: TGCAGCGCCGGACAGGGAGATGGCTACACCTTC; cdr3_aa: CSAGQGDGYTF
d_call: TRBD1; j_call: TRBJ1-1; v_call: TRBV19; cdr3_nt: TGTGCCAGTACGGACAGGGGCAAAACTGAAGCTTTCTTT; cdr3_aa: CASTDRGKTEAFF
d_call: -; j_call: TRBJ1-2; v_call: TRBV5-1; cdr3_nt: TGCGCCAGCAGCTTGGAACAGGGAAGCTATGGCTACACCTTC; cdr3_aa: CASSLEQGSYGYTF
d_call: TRBD2; j_call: TRBJ2-1; v_call: TRBV6-5; cdr3_nt: TGTGCCAGCATGACGGCGGGGGGGCCCTACAATGAGCAGTTCTTC; cdr3_aa: CASMTAGGPYNEQFF
d_call: -; j_call: TRBJ2-3; v_call: TRBV5-1; cdr3_nt: TGCGCCAGCAGCCCTACAGGGGGGGCCGCAGATACGCAGTATTTT; cdr3_aa: CASSPTGGAADTQYF
d_call: -; j_call: TRBJ2-7; v_call: TRBV13; cdr3_nt: TGTGCCAGCAGCTCTAGCGAGACCACCCCCTACGAGCAGTACTTC; cdr3_aa: CASSSSETTPYEQYF
d_call: TRBD1; j_call: TRBJ2-5; v_call: TRBV19; cdr3_nt: TGTGCCAGTAGCTACAAGACAGGGGTCGAGCAAGAGACCCAGTACTTC; cdr3_aa: CASSYKTGVEQETQYF
d_call: -; j_call: TRBJ2-7; v_call: TRBV5-4; cdr3_nt: TGTGCCAGCAGGAGGGACTTCGCCCTCTCCTACGAGCAGTACTTC; cdr3_aa: CASRRDFALSYEQYF
d_call: TRBD2; j_call: TRBJ2-3; v_call: TRBV9; cdr3_nt: TGTGCCAGCAGCGTAGGGACTAGCGGGAGAGGTTCAGATACGCAGTATTTT; cdr3_aa: CASSVGTSGRGSDTQYF
d_call: TRBD2; j_call: TRBJ2-7; v_call: TRBV7-9; cdr3_nt: TGTGCCAGCAGGCTAGCGGGAGGTGTTCACGAGCAGTACTTC; cdr3_aa: CASRLAGGVHEQYF
d_call: TRBD1; j_call: TRBJ1-5; v_call: TRBV7-8; cdr3_nt: TGTGCCAGCAAGAGGGACAGGTTTAGCAATCAGCCCCAGCATTTT; cdr3_aa: CASKRDRFSNQPQHF
d_call: -; j_call: TRBJ2-7; v_call: TRBV6-5; cdr3_nt: TGTGCCAGCAGTTACGGGCAGACCACCTACGAGCAGTACTTC; cdr3_aa: CASSYGQTTYEQYF
d_call: -; j_call: TRBJ1-5; v_call: TRBV6-1; cdr3_nt: TGTGCCAGCAGTGATTACGGCAGGGTGGCGAATCAGCCCCAGCATTTT; cdr3_aa: CASSDYGRVANQPQHF
d_call: -; j_call: TRBJ2-3; v_call: TRBV19; cdr3_nt: TGTGCCAGTAGTATAAGGGGGGGGGCCCTCGGTACGCAGTATTTT; cdr3_aa: CASSIRGGALGTQYF
d_call: TRBD1; j_call: TRBJ1-4; v_call: TRBV27; cdr3_nt: TGTGCCAGCTCCAGGACAGGGAATGAAAAACTGTTTTTT; cdr3_aa: CASSRTGNEKLFF
d_call: TRBD2; j_call: TRBJ2-5; v_call: TRBV6-6; cdr3_nt: TGTGCCAGCAGTCTCTCCGGGGGGGCCCAGGAGACCCAGTACTTC; cdr3_aa: CASSLSGGAQETQYF
d_call: -; j_call: TRBJ2-6; v_call: TRBV18; cdr3_nt: TGTGCCAGCAAAACTAGTTCTGGGGCCAACGTCCTGACTTTC; cdr3_aa: CASKTSSGANVLTF
d_call: -; j_call: TRBJ2-2; v_call: TRBV10-2; cdr3_nt: TGCGCCAGCAGTGAGTCCGTGGGGGCCTACACCGGGGAGCTGTTTTTT; cdr3_aa: CASSESVGAYTGELFF
d_call: -; j_call: TRBJ2-3; v_call: TRBV19; cdr3_nt: TGTGCCAGTAGTAAGGTGGGCGGGGCCGCAGGGGATACGCAGTATTTT; cdr3_aa: CASSKVGGAAGDTQYF
d_call: -; j_call: TRBJ1-3; v_call: TRBV6-5; cdr3_nt: TGTGCCAGCAGTTACCGGGAATCTGGAAACACCATATATTTT; cdr3_aa: CASSYRESGNTIYF